These 2 T cell receptor beta chains came from one sample sequenced in a study of T-cell reconstitution after alpha-beta-depleted transplantation in children. Preparation of the TCRbeta library involved a method that used unique molecular identifiers. Each CDR3 protein is one row after TCRdb ran MiXCR on the PCR reads. The table lists around 530,000 distinct CDR3 sequences, over 25% of them singletons. Source: PBMCs from the stem cell graft donor, taken from the stem cell graft. These receptors were taken from a human donor who donated a stem cell graft to a child with aplastic anemia.

CDR3 sequence reads: CASRFERVRQNTIYF. The CDR3 bases are TGTGCCAGCAGATTCGAGAGGGTTCGGCAAAACACCATATATTTT. The chain is built from TRBV5-8 and TRBJ1-3; D unresolved. V lost 5 bases to trimming and J lost 6 bases, with 18 bases between them. Germline CDR1 SGHTS, CDR2 YDEGEE. This CDR3 is 15 amino acids long.

The chain is built from TRBV12-3 or TRBV12-4 and TRBJ2-2; 12 bases line up with TRBD2. V gave up 7 bases and J gave up 5 bases; unmatched junction bases: 5. This CDR3 is built from 15 residues. CDR3 DNA: TGTGCCAGCACTGGGACTAGCGGGCAAACCGGGGAGCTGTTTTTT. Translating gives CASTGTSGQTGELFF.